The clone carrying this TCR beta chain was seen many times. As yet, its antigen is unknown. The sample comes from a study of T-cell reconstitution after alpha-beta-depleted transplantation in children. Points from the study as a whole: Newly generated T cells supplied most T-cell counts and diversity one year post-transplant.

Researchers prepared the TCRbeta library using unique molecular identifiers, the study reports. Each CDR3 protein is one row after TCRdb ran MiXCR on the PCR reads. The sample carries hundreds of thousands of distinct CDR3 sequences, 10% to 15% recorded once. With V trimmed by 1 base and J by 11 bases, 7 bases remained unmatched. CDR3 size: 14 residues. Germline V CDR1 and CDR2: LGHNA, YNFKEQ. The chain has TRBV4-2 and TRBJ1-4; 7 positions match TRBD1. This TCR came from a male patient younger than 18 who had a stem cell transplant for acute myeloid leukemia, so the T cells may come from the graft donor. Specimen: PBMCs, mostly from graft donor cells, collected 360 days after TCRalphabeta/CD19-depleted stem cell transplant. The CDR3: CASSQAAGTVKLFF. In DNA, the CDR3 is TGTGCCAGCAGCCAAGCCGCCGGGACAGTTAAACTGTTTTTT.